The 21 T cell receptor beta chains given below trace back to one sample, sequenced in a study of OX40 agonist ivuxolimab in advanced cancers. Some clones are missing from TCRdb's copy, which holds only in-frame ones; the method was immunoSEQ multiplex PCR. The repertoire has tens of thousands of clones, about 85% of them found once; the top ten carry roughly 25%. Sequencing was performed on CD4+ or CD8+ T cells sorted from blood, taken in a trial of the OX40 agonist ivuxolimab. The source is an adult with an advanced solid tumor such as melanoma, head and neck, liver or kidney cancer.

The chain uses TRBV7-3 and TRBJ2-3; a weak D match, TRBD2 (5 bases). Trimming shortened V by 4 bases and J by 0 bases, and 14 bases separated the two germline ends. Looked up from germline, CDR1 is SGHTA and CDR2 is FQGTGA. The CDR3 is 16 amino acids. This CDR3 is CASSSHGRESTDTQYF. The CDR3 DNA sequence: TGTGCCAGCAGCTCACATGGACGGGAAAGCACAGATACGCAGTATTTT.

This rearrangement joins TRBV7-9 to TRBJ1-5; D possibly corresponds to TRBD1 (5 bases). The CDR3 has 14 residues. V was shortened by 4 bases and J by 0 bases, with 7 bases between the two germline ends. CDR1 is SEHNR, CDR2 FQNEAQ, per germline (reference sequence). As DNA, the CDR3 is TGTGCCAGCAGCTCCGGGGCTAGCAATCAGCCCCAGCATTTT. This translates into CASSSGASNQPQHF.

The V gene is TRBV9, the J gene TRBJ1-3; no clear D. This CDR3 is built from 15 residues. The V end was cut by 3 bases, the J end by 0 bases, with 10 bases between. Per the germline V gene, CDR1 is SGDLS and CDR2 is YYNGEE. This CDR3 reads CASSEAAYSGNTIYF. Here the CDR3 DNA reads TGTGCCAGCAGCGAGGCCGCCTACTCTGGAAACACCATATATTTT.

This chain's CDR3 is CASSLVIRETQYF. The CDR3 nucleotides read TGCGCCAGCAGCTTGGTGATCAGAGAGACCCAGTACTTC. The chain uses TRBV5-1 and TRBJ2-5; D is unclear. V lost 0 bases, J lost 4 bases, and 7 bases lay in between. Germline CDR1 SGHRS, CDR2 YFSETQ. The CDR3 runs 13 residues.

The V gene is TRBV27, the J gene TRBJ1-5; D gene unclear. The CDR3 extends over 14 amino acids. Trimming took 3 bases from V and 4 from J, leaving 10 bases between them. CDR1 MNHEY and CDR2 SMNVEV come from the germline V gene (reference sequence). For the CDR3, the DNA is TGTGCCAGCAGTTTTAAGGGAGTGAATCAGCCCCAGCATTTT. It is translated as CASSFKGVNQPQHF.

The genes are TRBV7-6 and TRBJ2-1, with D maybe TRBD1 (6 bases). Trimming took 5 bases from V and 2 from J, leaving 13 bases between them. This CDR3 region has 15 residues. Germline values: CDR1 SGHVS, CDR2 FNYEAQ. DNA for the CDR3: TGTGCCAGCAGCGTCAACAGGGCCCCCTACAATGAGCAGTTCTTC. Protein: CASSVNRAPYNEQFF.

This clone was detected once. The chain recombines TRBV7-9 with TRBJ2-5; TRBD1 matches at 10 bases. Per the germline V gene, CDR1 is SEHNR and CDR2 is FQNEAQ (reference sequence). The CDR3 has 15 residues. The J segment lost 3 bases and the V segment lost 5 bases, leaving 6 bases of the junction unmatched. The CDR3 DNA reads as TGTGCCAGCAGCATACCCGGGACAGGGGAAGAGACCCAGTACTTC. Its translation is CASSIPGTGEETQYF.

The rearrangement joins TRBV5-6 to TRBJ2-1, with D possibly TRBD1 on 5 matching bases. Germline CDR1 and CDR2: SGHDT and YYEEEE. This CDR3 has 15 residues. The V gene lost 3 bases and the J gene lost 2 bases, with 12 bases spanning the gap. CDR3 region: CASSSDPGPYNEQFF. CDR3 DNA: TGTGCCAGCAGCTCAGACCCAGGGCCCTACAATGAGCAGTTCTTC.

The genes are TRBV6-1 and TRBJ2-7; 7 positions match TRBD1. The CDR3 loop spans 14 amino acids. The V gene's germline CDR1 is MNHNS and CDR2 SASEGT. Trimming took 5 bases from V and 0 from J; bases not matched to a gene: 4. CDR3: CASSWDSFSYEQYF. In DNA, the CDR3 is TGTGCCAGCAGTTGGGACAGCTTCTCCTACGAGCAGTACTTC.

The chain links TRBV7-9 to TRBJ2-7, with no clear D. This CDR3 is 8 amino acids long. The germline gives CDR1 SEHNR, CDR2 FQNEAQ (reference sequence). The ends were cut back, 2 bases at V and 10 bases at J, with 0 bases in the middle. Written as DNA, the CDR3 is TGTGCCAGCAGCTTACAGTACTTC. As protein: CASSLQYF.

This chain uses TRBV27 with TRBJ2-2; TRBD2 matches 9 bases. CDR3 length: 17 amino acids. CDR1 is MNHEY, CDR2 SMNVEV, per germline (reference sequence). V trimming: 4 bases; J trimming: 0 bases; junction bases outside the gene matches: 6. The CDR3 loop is CASSYSSGDSNTGELFF. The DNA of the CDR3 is TGTGCCAGCAGTTACTCTAGCGGGGATTCGAACACCGGGGAGCTGTTTTTT.

CDR3 protein: CASSTGFSGANVLTF. In nucleotides, the CDR3 is TGTGCCAGCAGCACAGGGTTCTCTGGGGCCAACGTCCTGACTTTC. V is TRBV28 and J is TRBJ2-6; D possibly corresponds to TRBD1 (6 bases). The CDR3 sequence is 15 residues long. Trimming pared 6 bases from V and 0 bases from J, leaving 9 bases between. Germline V gene lookup returns CDR1 MDHEN and CDR2 SYDVKM.

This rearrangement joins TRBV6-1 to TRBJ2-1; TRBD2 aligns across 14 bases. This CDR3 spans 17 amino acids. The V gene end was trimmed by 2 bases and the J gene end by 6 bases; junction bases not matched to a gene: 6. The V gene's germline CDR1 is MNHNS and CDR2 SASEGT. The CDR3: CASSENRLAGGLNEQFF. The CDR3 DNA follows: TGTGCCAGCAGTGAAAATAGACTAGCGGGGGGGCTCAATGAGCAGTTCTTC.

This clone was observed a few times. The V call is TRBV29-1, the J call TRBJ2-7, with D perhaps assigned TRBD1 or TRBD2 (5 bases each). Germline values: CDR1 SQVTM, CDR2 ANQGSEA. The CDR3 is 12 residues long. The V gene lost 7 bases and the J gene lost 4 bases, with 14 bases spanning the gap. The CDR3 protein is CSALRGGYEQYF. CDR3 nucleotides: TGCAGCGCCCTGCGTGGGGGATACGAGCAGTACTTC.

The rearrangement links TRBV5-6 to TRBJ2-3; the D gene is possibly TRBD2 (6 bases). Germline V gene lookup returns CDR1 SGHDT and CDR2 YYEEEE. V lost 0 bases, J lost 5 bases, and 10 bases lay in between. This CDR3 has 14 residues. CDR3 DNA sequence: TGTGCCAGCAGCTTGGTTTCGGGGGAAGATACGCAGTATTTT. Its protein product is CASSLVSGEDTQYF. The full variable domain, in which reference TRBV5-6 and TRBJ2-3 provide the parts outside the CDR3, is DAGVTQSPTHLIKTRGQQVTLRCSPKSGHDTVSWYQQALGQGPQFIFQYYEEEERQRGNFPDRFSGHQFPNYSSELNVNALLLGDSALYLCASSLVSGEDTQYFGPGTRLTVL.

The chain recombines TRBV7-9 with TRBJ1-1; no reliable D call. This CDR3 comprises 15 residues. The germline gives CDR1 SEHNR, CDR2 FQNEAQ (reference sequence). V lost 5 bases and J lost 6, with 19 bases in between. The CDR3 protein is CASSHFELGNAEAFF. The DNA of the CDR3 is TGTGCCAGCAGCCATTTCGAATTAGGAAACGCTGAAGCTTTCTTT.

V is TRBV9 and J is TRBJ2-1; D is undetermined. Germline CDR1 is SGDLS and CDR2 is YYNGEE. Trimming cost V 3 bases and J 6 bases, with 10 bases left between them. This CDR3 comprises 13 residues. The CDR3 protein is CASSDRVGNEQFF. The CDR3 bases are TGTGCCAGCAGCGATCGAGTCGGCAATGAGCAGTTCTTC.

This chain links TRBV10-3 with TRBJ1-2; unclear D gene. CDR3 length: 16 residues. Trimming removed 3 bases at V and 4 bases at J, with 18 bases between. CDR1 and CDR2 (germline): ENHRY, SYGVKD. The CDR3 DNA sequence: TGTGCCATCAGTGAAAATGACAAACCCTCGGGCTATGGCTACACCTTC. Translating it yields CAISENDKPSGYGYTF.

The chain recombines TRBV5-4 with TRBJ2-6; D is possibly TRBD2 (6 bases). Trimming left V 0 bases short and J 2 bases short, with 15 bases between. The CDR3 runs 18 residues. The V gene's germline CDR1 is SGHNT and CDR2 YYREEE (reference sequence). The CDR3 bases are TGTGCCAGCAGCTTGGCGGGACTTCGGAATGCTGGGGCCAACGTCCTGACTTTC. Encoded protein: CASSLAGLRNAGANVLTF.

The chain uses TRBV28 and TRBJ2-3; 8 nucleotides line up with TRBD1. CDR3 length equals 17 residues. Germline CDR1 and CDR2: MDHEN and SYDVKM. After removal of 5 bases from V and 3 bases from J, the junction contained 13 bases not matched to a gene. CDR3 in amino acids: CASSRGYSGGVTDTQYF. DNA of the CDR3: TGTGCCAGCAGTCGGGGATACTCAGGGGGCGTAACAGATACGCAGTATTTT. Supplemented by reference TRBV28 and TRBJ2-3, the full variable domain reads DVKVTQSSRYLVKRTGEKVFLECVQDMDHENMFWYRQDPGLGLRLIYFSYDVKMKEKGDIPEGYSVSREKKERFSLILESASTNQTSMYLCASSRGYSGGVTDTQYFGPGTRLTVL.

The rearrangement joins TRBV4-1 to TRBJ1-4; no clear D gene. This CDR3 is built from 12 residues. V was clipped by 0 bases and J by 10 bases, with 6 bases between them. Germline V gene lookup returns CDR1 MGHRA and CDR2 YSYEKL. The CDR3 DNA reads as TGCGCCAGCAGCCAAGAGGTTGGAAAACTGTTTTTT. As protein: CASSQEVGKLFF.